The 10 T cell receptor beta chains below come from one sample, sequenced in a study of blood T cell repertoires in COVID-19. Measured with immunoSEQ multiplex PCR; TCRdb has only the in-frame clones, and not every one. Of just over 45,000 clones listed, 80% to 90% are singletons. The source material was peripheral blood. These receptors were collected from a human donor in a cohort sampled during active COVID-19.

The gene calls are TRBV28 and TRBJ2-3; D is possibly TRBD2 (6 bases). Per germline, CDR1 MDHEN and CDR2 SYDVKM. V lost 6 bases and J 8 bases, leaving 15 bases between the germline ends. The CDR3 is 13 amino acids. For the CDR3, the DNA is TGTGCCAGCAGGAGCTCCGGAGGGACTACGCAGTATTTT. Translation: CASRSSGGTTQYF.

As DNA, the CDR3 is TGTGCCACCAGCGGGACAGGGGGCGCCGCTGAAGCTTTCTTT. This sequence encodes CATSGTGGAAEAFF. This rearrangement joins TRBV24-1 to TRBJ1-1; the match to TRBD1 covers 12 bases. After removal of 7 bases from V and 6 bases from J, the junction contained 5 bases not matched to a gene. In germline, CDR1 is KGHDR, CDR2 SFDVKD. This CDR3 is 14 amino acids long.

This clone showed up just a few times. The chain links TRBV5-4 to TRBJ2-3; 11 bases agree with TRBD2. CDR3 length: 16 residues. J gave up 4 bases and V 3 bases, and 7 bases lay outside the gene matches. The germline gives CDR1 SGHNT, CDR2 YYREEE (reference sequence). The CDR3 bases are TGTGCCAGCAGCTCCTCGCTAGCGGGAGGAGCAGATACGCAGTATTTT. It yields the protein CASSSSLAGGADTQYF.

The chain is built from TRBV2 and TRBJ2-1, with 9 nucleotides matching TRBD1. Per the germline V gene, CDR1 is SNHLY and CDR2 is FYNNEI. Losses at the gene ends were 6 bases for V and 7 bases for J; bases not matched to a gene: 4. The CDR3 loop spans 13 amino acids. The CDR3 reads CASSGTGNNEQFF. Here the CDR3 DNA reads TGTGCCAGCAGCGGGACAGGGAATAATGAGCAGTTCTTC.

Only a few counts were recorded for this clone. The chain carries TRBV2 and TRBJ1-5; D is perhaps TRBD1 (5 bases). The CDR3 spans 15 residues. Deletions cut 4 bases from V and 0 bases from J, with 10 bases between. The V gene's germline CDR1 is SNHLY and CDR2 FYNNEI. This chain's CDR3 is CASSVGGSSNQPQHF. The CDR3 nucleotides are TGTGCCAGCAGTGTCGGGGGTTCTAGCAATCAGCCCCAGCATTTT.

The chain uses TRBV7-9 and TRBJ2-1; 9 bases are a match to TRBD1. The CDR3 spans 18 residues. The V gene's germline CDR1 is SEHNR and CDR2 FQNEAQ (reference sequence). The V and J ends lost 5 bases and 4 bases, in that order; junction bases with no gene match: 15. CDR3 nucleotide sequence: TGTGCCAGCAGCACGGACAGGGGTGGCGGGATAAGGTACAATGAGCAGTTCTTC. Protein sequence: CASSTDRGGGIRYNEQFF.

The chain employs TRBV29-1 and TRBJ2-3; the D gene is possibly TRBD2 (5 bases). Trimming left V 4 bases short and J 3 bases short, with 8 bases between. The CDR3 is made up of 12 amino acids. Germline assignment: CDR1 SQVTM and CDR2 ANQGSEA. The CDR3 sequence: CSVAPGTDTQYF. The CDR3 coding sequence is TGCAGCGTTGCGCCGGGGACAGATACGCAGTATTTT.

Written as DNA, the CDR3 is TGTGCCAGCAGCACCGACAGGGATTCTGACTATGGCTACACCTTC. Amino acid sequence: CASSTDRDSDYGYTF. The chain combines TRBV5-8 with TRBJ1-2; 7 bases agree with TRBD1. The CDR3 covers 15 residues. The germline V gene encodes CDR1 SGHTS and CDR2 YDEGEE. The trim removed 4 bases at V and 3 bases at J, leaving 9 bases unmatched.

This chain uses TRBV12-5 with TRBJ2-3, with 10 bases lining up with TRBD2. The CDR3 is 18 residues long. Germline values: CDR1 LGHNT, CDR2 FRNRAP. V lost 1 base and J lost 0; bases outside the gene matches: 7. The CDR3 nucleotides read TGTGCTAGTGGTTTGGGAGCCAAGACTAGCGGGAGCACAGATACGCAGTATTTT. This translates into CASGLGAKTSGSTDTQYF.

This clone has only one observation. This sequence joins TRBV28 and TRBJ2-7, with TRBD1 matching over 8 bases. Germline V gives CDR1 MDHEN, CDR2 SYDVKM. The CDR3 runs 13 residues. V trimming: 7 bases; J trimming: 6 bases; junction bases outside the gene matches: 8. CDR3 protein: CASNRAGGGEQYF. The DNA of the CDR3 is TGTGCCAGCAACCGAGCAGGGGGCGGCGAGCAGTACTTC.